Each of the 26 T cell receptor beta chains below was sequenced from the same sample in a study of shared clonotypes between healthy human individuals. Profiling relied on immunoSEQ multiplex PCR, and the TCRdb table lists in-frame clones only, not all of them. The sample lists over a million clones; about 80% were seen once. Material for sequencing was memory CD4+ T cells sorted from blood. The subset denotes: CD45RA-negative fraction. The receptors were gathered from a man younger than 35 in good health.

This clone was seen only a few times. The chain has TRBV6-1 and TRBJ2-2; D gene unclear. Per germline, CDR1 MNHNS and CDR2 SASEGT. The CDR3 extends over 13 amino acids. Trimming left V 7 bases short and J 7 bases short, with 13 bases between. CDR3 amino acids: CASTQPQVGELFF. In DNA, the CDR3 is TGTGCCAGCACCCAGCCCCAAGTCGGGGAGCTGTTTTTT.

The chain couples TRBV19 to TRBJ1-3; D is undetermined. Germline V gene lookup returns CDR1 LNHDA and CDR2 SQIVND (reference sequence). The CDR3 runs 14 residues. V was cut by 8 bases and J by 0 bases, with 11 bases left in between. As DNA, the CDR3 is TGTGCCAGTGGAGATGACATCTCTGGAAACACCATATATTTT. Protein sequence: CASGDDISGNTIYF.

In DNA form, the CDR3 reads TGCGCCAGCAGTGAGCGGGTACAGGGAGGCTATGGCTACACCTTC. Translating gives CASSERVQGGYGYTF. J is TRBJ1-2 and V is TRBV10-1, with D perhaps matching TRBD1 (6 bases). V lost 2 bases, J lost 4 bases, and 14 bases lay in between. Germline CDR1 and CDR2: WNHNN and SYGVQD (reference sequence). This CDR3 comprises 15 residues.

This clone was observed at least ten times. V is TRBV2 and J is TRBJ2-3; D remains unclear. Germline V lookup: CDR1 SNHLY, CDR2 FYNNEI. Trimming stripped 4 bases from V and 1 base from J, with 12 bases between. This CDR3 is built from 15 residues. The CDR3 loop is CASSGSSRRTDTQYF. The CDR3, as DNA: TGTGCCAGCAGTGGGTCCTCTCGGCGCACAGATACGCAGTATTTT.

The J gene is TRBJ1-4, the V gene TRBV2; D not resolved. Germline V lookup: CDR1 SNHLY, CDR2 FYNNEI. Trimming cost V 4 bases and J 8 bases, with 14 bases left between them. This CDR3 has 14 amino acids. CDR3 region: CASSADGLQEKLFF. The CDR3 DNA follows: TGTGCCAGCAGTGCGGACGGATTACAAGAAAAACTGTTTTTT.

This chain connects TRBV6-5 to TRBJ2-7; D tentatively fits TRBD1 or TRBD2 (5 bases each). The CDR3 has 10 amino acids. Trimming cost V 8 bases and J 7 bases, with 9 bases left between them. Germline CDR1 reads MNHEY; CDR2 reads SVGAGI. The DNA for the CDR3 is TGTGCCAGCGGGACGGGGGAGCAGTACTTC. It yields the protein CASGTGEQYF.

This clone was recorded only once. This chain connects TRBV27 to TRBJ2-1; 8 nucleotides line up with TRBD1. The CDR3 extends over 15 amino acids. Germline loops: CDR1 MNHEY, CDR2 SMNVEV (reference sequence). J gave up 9 bases and V 2 bases, and 9 bases lay outside the gene matches. CDR3 bases: TGTGCCAGCAGTTTAAGGACAGGGTGGGCCAGTGAGCAGTTCTTC. Its translation: CASSLRTGWASEQFF.

J is TRBJ2-3 and V is TRBV11-2; D not resolved. The V gene lost 3 bases and the J gene lost 2 bases, with 9 bases spanning the gap. CDR3 length: 14 residues. The V gene's germline CDR1 is SGHAT and CDR2 FQNNGV. CDR3 DNA sequence: TGTGCCAGCAGCTTCAGACTGGTCACAGATACGCAGTATTTT. Its protein is CASSFRLVTDTQYF.

This rearrangement joins TRBV5-8 to TRBJ1-5; D ambiguous. Trimming took 4 bases from V and 1 from J, leaving 24 bases between them. This CDR3 contains 19 residues. CDR1 and CDR2 from the germline V gene are SGHTS and YDEGEE. The CDR3 DNA reads as TGTGCCAGCAGCCCGGTGGGGAAGGTCTCCGGAGCGAGCAATCAGCCCCAGCATTTT. This codes for CASSPVGKVSGASNQPQHF.

This clone was recorded once. The V call is TRBV5-5, the J call TRBJ1-2; 9 bases align to TRBD1. Looked up from germline, CDR1 is SGHKS and CDR2 is YYEKEE (reference sequence). The CDR3 consists of 15 residues. The trim removed 0 bases at V and 8 bases at J, leaving 8 bases unmatched. The CDR3 DNA follows: TGTGCCAGCAGCTTGGTTTCTGGACAGGGGCTCGGCTACACCTTC. Residues: CASSLVSGQGLGYTF. Based on the CDR3 plus reference TRBV5-5 and TRBJ1-2, the full variable domain is DAGVTQSPTHLIKTRGQQVTLRCSPISGHKSVSWYQQVLGQGPQFIFQYYEKEERGRGNFPDRFSARQFPNYSSELNVNALLLGDSALYLCASSLVSGQGLGYTFGSGTRLTVV.

The chain joins TRBV7-2 to TRBJ2-3; possibly TRBD2 for D (6 bases). V was shortened by 3 bases and J by 1 base, with 11 bases between the two germline ends. The germline V gene encodes CDR1 SGHTA and CDR2 FQGNSA. The CDR3 totals 15 residues. CDR3 bases: TGTGCCAGCAGCTTGGGGACTCTAGGCACAGATACGCAGTATTTT. Its protein product is CASSLGTLGTDTQYF. The variable domain in full, completed from reference TRBV7-2 and TRBJ2-3, reads GAGVSQSPSNKVTEKGKDVELRCDPISGHTALYWYRQSLGQGLEFLIYFQGNSAPDKSGLPSDRFSAERTGGSVSTLTIQRTQQEDSAVYLCASSLGTLGTDTQYFGPGTRLTVL.

The rearrangement joins TRBV2 to TRBJ1-1; D might be TRBD1 (6 bases). Germline V gene sequence: CDR1 SNHLY, CDR2 FYNNEI. CDR3 length equals 13 residues. The V gene lost 5 bases and the J gene lost 4 bases, with 11 bases spanning the gap. In DNA, the CDR3 is TGTGCCAGCAGTACACAGGGACCCACTGAAGCTTTCTTT. This translates into CASSTQGPTEAFF.

V is TRBV2 and J is TRBJ2-5, with a weak D call TRBD1 (5 bases). The V gene's germline CDR1 is SNHLY and CDR2 FYNNEI. The CDR3 has 15 amino acids. Trimming removed 3 bases from V and 4 bases from J, with 15 bases in between. CDR3 sequence: CASSEIRASGETQYF. The CDR3 DNA follows: TGTGCCAGCAGTGAGATCAGGGCCTCCGGAGAGACCCAGTACTTC. Filled out from reference TRBV2 and TRBJ2-5, the complete variable domain reads EPEVTQTPSHQVTQMGQEVILRCVPISNHLYFYWYRQILGQKVEFLVSFYNNEISEKSEIFDDQFSVERPDGSNFTLKIRSTKLEDSAMYFCASSEIRASGETQYFGPGTRLLVL.

This clone has just one count. This chain connects TRBV30 to TRBJ2-7; no firm D call. The germline V gene has CDR1 GTSNPN and CDR2 SVGIG (reference sequence). The V end lost 0 bases, the J end lost 7 bases, and 7 bases lay between the germline ends. CDR3 length equals 11 residues. The CDR3 here is CAWSVGQEQYF. The CDR3 bases are TGTGCCTGGAGTGTAGGCCAAGAGCAGTACTTC.

The CDR3: CASSHRGWTPDGEQYF. The DNA for the CDR3 is TGTGCCAGCAGCCACCGGGGCTGGACACCAGATGGGGAGCAGTACTTC. The chain is built from TRBV7-6 and TRBJ2-7; D assignment may be TRBD1 or TRBD2 (5 bases each). CDR1 and CDR2 (germline): SGHVS, FNYEAQ. This CDR3 is built from 16 residues. The germline V and J ends were trimmed by 5 bases and 7 bases, with 24 bases remaining between them.

The gene calls are TRBV6-1 and TRBJ2-2, with D possibly matching TRBD2 (5 bases). The V and J ends lost 6 bases and 5 bases respectively, with 13 bases between them. Germline V gene lookup returns CDR1 MNHNS and CDR2 SASEGT. The CDR3 length is 14 residues. In DNA form, the CDR3 reads TGTGCCAGCAGGCGGACCACGGGGACCGGGGAGCTGTTTTTT. Residues: CASRRTTGTGELFF.

This chain links TRBV28 with TRBJ1-6, with D unclear. V was shortened by 3 bases and J by 9 bases, with 18 bases between the two germline ends. The CDR3 length is 16 residues. Germline V CDR1 and CDR2: MDHEN, SYDVKM. CDR3 region: CASSLREGFGSSPLHF. CDR3 bases: TGTGCCAGCAGTTTGCGTGAAGGGTTCGGGAGTTCACCCCTCCACTTT.

CDR3 bases: TGCGCCAGCAGTGATGGGGGGTGGACAGGACTTCGCGGTACTGAAGCTTTCTTT. It yields the protein CASSDGGWTGLRGTEAFF. The chain combines TRBV10-1 with TRBJ1-1; 7 bases match TRBD1. The CDR3 spans 18 residues. Trimming took 3 bases from V and 5 from J; bases not matched to a gene: 18. Germline CDR1 is WNHNN and CDR2 is SYGVQD (reference sequence).

This chain uses TRBV9 with TRBJ1-5, with no clear D. CDR1 and CDR2 (germline): SGDLS, YYNGEE. CDR3 length: 12 residues. With 2 bases removed from V and 5 bases from J, the gap between germline ends came to 5 bases. The CDR3 loop is CASSVGDQPQHF. CDR3 DNA sequence: TGTGCCAGCAGCGTCGGCGATCAGCCCCAGCATTTT.

This clone was observed a single time. The V gene is TRBV5-1, the J gene TRBJ2-6; the D call may be TRBD1 or TRBD2 (5 bases each). The CDR3 has 20 residues. The V gene's germline CDR1 is SGHRS and CDR2 YFSETQ. V lost 4 bases to trimming and J lost 2 bases, with 25 bases between them. The CDR3 nucleotides read TGCGCCAGCAGCGTGGGGTTACCGGGACCCAGAAGGGCTGGGGCCAACGTCCTGACTTTC. This translates into CASSVGLPGPRRAGANVLTF.

V and J are TRBV28 and TRBJ2-5; D may be TRBD1 (5 bases). V was shortened by 2 bases and J by 4 bases, with 14 bases between the two germline ends. The CDR3 length is 15 residues. Germline V gene sequence: CDR1 MDHEN, CDR2 SYDVKM. The CDR3 reads CASSLRTKGLETQYF. CDR3 sequence (DNA): TGTGCCAGCAGTTTACGGACAAAAGGTTTAGAGACCCAGTACTTC.

As DNA, the CDR3 is TGCGCCAGCAGCTCGGGGGGCGTAGGAAACACCATATATTTT. Residues: CASSSGGVGNTIYF. The genes are TRBV5-1 and TRBJ1-3, with D possibly matching TRBD1 (6 bases). Trimming pared 3 bases from V and 4 bases from J, leaving 11 bases between. The CDR3 spans 14 residues. Germline loops: CDR1 SGHRS, CDR2 YFSETQ.

The chain employs TRBV2 and TRBJ2-7; 7 bases are shared with TRBD1. CDR3 length: 14 amino acids. The junction had 8 bases not matched to a gene; V was cut back by 6 bases and J by 3 bases. Germline V gives CDR1 SNHLY, CDR2 FYNNEI. This chain's CDR3 is CASRYDRAFYEQYF. The CDR3 DNA sequence: TGTGCCAGCAGATATGACAGGGCCTTCTACGAGCAGTACTTC.

J is TRBJ2-2 and V is TRBV28; D is ambiguous. Germline values: CDR1 MDHEN, CDR2 SYDVKM. This CDR3 region has 17 residues. Trimming removed 7 bases at V and 4 bases at J, with 22 bases between. The CDR3 bases are TGTGCCAGCACCCGGGCCAATTTGGGTTTCAGCACCGGGGAGCTGTTTTTT. This sequence encodes CASTRANLGFSTGELFF. The full variable domain, its missing parts supplied by reference TRBV28 and TRBJ2-2, is DVKVTQSSRYLVKRTGEKVFLECVQDMDHENMFWYRQDPGLGLRLIYFSYDVKMKEKGDIPEGYSVSREKKERFSLILESASTNQTSMYLCASTRANLGFSTGELFFGEGSRLTVL.

The chain is built from TRBV19 and TRBJ1-3; 7 positions agree with TRBD1. CDR3 length equals 16 residues. From germline, CDR1 is LNHDA and CDR2 SQIVND (reference sequence). After removal of 1 base from V and 0 bases from J, the junction contained 3 bases not matched to a gene. The CDR3 DNA reads as TGTGCCAGTAGTATAGCGGGACAGAACTCTGGAAACACCATATATTTT. The encoded protein is CASSIAGQNSGNTIYF.

The rearrangement joins TRBV30 to TRBJ2-1; the D gene is possibly TRBD2 (6 bases). Germline values: CDR1 GTSNPN, CDR2 SVGIG (reference sequence). This CDR3 spans 13 amino acids. V gave up 1 base and J gave up 6 bases, with 10 bases separating them. The CDR3 is CAWSGTKANEQFF. The CDR3 DNA reads TGTGCCTGGAGTGGGACTAAGGCCAATGAGCAGTTCTTC.